Below are 27 T cell receptor beta chains sequenced from a single sample in a study of metastatic and nonmetastatic thyroid tumors. MiXCR re-clonotyped the PCR reads for TCRdb. The table shows about 21,000 clones, with 28% occurring only once. Each patient went into thyroid surgery without having received any treatment. Material: tumor tissue. These receptors were collected from a male donor with papillary thyroid cancer or a benign thyroid nodule (not recorded which). Some clones in this sample may be carry-over from other donors' samples.

This chain links TRBV5-5 with TRBJ2-7; 8 bases map to TRBD1. Germline V gene sequence: CDR1 SGHKS, CDR2 YYEKEE (reference sequence). The V gene end was trimmed by 4 bases and the J gene end by 2 bases; junction bases not matched to a gene: 5. The CDR3 contains 14 residues. This CDR3 reads CASSPGGLAYEQYF. The CDR3 region has the DNA TGTGCCAGCAGCCCAGGGGGCCTCGCCTACGAGCAGTACTTC.

This clone is classed as medium-sized. The V and J genes are TRBV10-1 and TRBJ2-1, with D maybe TRBD2 (6 bases). The germline V gene has CDR1 WNHNN and CDR2 SYGVQD (reference sequence). Trimming removed 0 bases from V and 8 bases from J, with 17 bases in between. CDR3 length: 16 amino acids. The CDR3 nucleotides read TGCGCCAGCAGTGAGTCTCGGGGAGGTGCTAGGGATGAGCAGTTCTTC. It codes for CASSESRGGARDEQFF.

In its sample, this clone was seen many times. The gene calls are TRBV6-1 and TRBJ2-5, with no clear D. The CDR3 is 12 amino acids. Germline values: CDR1 MNHNS, CDR2 SASEGT. V shed 7 bases and J shed 5 bases, with 11 bases lying between them. CDR3 DNA: TGTGCCAGCATTTTTTTAGGGGAGACCCAGTACTTC. This codes for CASIFLGETQYF.

This clone was seen a handful of times. The gene calls are TRBV2 and TRBJ1-6; 7 nucleotides match TRBD1. With V trimmed by 5 bases and J by 7 bases, 2 bases remained unmatched. Per germline, CDR1 SNHLY and CDR2 FYNNEI. The CDR3 length is 13 residues. In DNA, the CDR3 is TGTGCCAGCAGTTTGACAGGGAATTCACCCCTCCACTTT. It codes for CASSLTGNSPLHF.

Worth noting for this clone: The sample has other DNA sequences that encode this CDR3 too. The V call is TRBV24-1, the J call TRBJ1-5; possibly TRBD1 for D (6 bases). CDR1 is KGHDR and CDR2 is SFDVKD in the germline V gene. This CDR3 comprises 15 residues. The V gene lost 2 bases and the J gene lost 8 bases, with 15 bases spanning the gap. This CDR3 reads CATSDSQGGSEPQHF. The CDR3 DNA follows: TGTGCCACCAGTGATTCACAGGGTGGTAGTGAGCCCCAGCATTTT.

This clone was counted between two and nine times. The chain combines TRBV6-1 with TRBJ1-6; 8 nucleotides agree with TRBD1. CDR1 is MNHNS, CDR2 SASEGT, per germline. This CDR3 has 14 residues. J lost 7 bases, V lost 2 bases, and 1 base had no gene match. The CDR3 DNA follows: TGTGCCAGCAGTGAATACAGGGGGAATTCACCCCTCCACTTT. Translation: CASSEYRGNSPLHF.

This clone showed up just a few times. The chain uses TRBV20-1 and TRBJ2-3, with 9 positions matching TRBD1. The CDR3 consists of 18 residues. V shed 2 bases and J 4 bases; nucleotides not matched to a gene: 16. Germline V gene sequence: CDR1 DFQATT, CDR2 SNEGSKA (reference sequence). CDR3 amino acids: CSARPLTPGQGMADTQYF. DNA of the CDR3: TGCAGTGCTAGACCCCTAACCCCGGGACAGGGCATGGCAGATACGCAGTATTTT.

The chain is built from TRBV4-2 and TRBJ2-7; D might be TRBD1 (6 bases). The V end lost 1 base, the J end lost 6 bases, and 10 bases lay between the germline ends. The CDR3 loop spans 13 amino acids. Germline V lookup: CDR1 LGHNA, CDR2 YNFKEQ. The DNA for the CDR3 is TGTGCCAGCAGCCAAGGGCGAGGGGGCGAGCAGTACTTC. Protein product: CASSQGRGGEQYF.

The genes are TRBV30 and TRBJ1-5; perhaps TRBD1 as D (6 bases). This CDR3 has 13 amino acids. Germline V gives CDR1 GTSNPN, CDR2 SVGIG (reference sequence). Trimming cost V 5 bases and J 5 bases, with 13 bases left between them. The DNA of the CDR3 is TGTGCCTGGGGGCAGAGGGGGGATCAGCCCCAGCATTTT. Amino acids: CAWGQRGDQPQHF.

This chain uses TRBV19 with TRBJ2-2; 13 positions match TRBD2. Looked up from germline, CDR1 is LNHDA and CDR2 is SQIVND (reference sequence). V shed 9 bases and J 6 bases; nucleotides not matched to a gene: 4. The CDR3 extends over 14 amino acids. The CDR3 coding sequence is TGTGCCAGCCGGACTAGCGGGAGCGCCGGGGAGCTGTTTTTT. Its protein product is CASRTSGSAGELFF. The entire variable domain, with the rest obtained from reference TRBV19 and TRBJ2-2, is as follows: DGGITQSPKYLFRKEGQNVTLSCEQNLNHDAMYWYRQDPGQGLRLIYYSQIVNDFQKGDIAEGYSVSREKKESFPLTVTSAQKNPTAFYLCASRTSGSAGELFFGEGSRLTVL.

This clone has more than one count but fewer than ten. The rearrangement links TRBV15 to TRBJ1-4; D gene ambiguous. V was pared by 2 bases and J by 3 bases, with 10 bases between. In germline, CDR1 is LNHNV, CDR2 YYDKDF (reference sequence). This CDR3 contains 15 residues. This CDR3 is CATSRTGISNEKLFF. The CDR3 bases are TGTGCCACCAGCAGAACCGGGATATCTAATGAAAAACTGTTTTTT.

This chain joins TRBV7-2 and TRBJ2-7; maybe TRBD1 (6 bases). Germline V lookup: CDR1 SGHTA, CDR2 FQGNSA. V was clipped by 8 bases and J by 4 bases, with 18 bases between them. This CDR3 comprises 14 residues. This CDR3 is CASGKGTFPYEQYF. CDR3 nucleotide sequence: TGTGCCAGCGGGAAAGGGACATTCCCTTACGAGCAGTACTTC.

This clone was detected a few times. V usage is TRBV6-1 and J usage is TRBJ2-3; D possibly corresponds to TRBD2 (6 bases). Germline CDR1 and CDR2: MNHNS and SASEGT. This CDR3 contains 13 residues. V was pared by 2 bases and J by 7 bases, with 10 bases between. CDR3 sequence reads: CASSELRDYTQYF. The CDR3 DNA follows: TGTGCCAGCAGTGAATTGCGGGATTATACGCAGTATTTT.

This chain links TRBV6-2 or TRBV6-3 with TRBJ2-1, with 9 bases lining up with TRBD2. The CDR3 consists of 13 residues. Trimming cost V 9 bases and J 8 bases; bases outside gene matches: 8. Germline assignment: CDR1 MNHEY and CDR2 SVGEGT. For the CDR3, the DNA is TGTGCCAGAGATAGCGGGAGACGAGATGAGCAGTTCTTC. Its translation: CARDSGRRDEQFF.

In this sample, this clone is medium-sized. The chain couples TRBV5-1 to TRBJ2-7, with D perhaps matching TRBD1 (6 bases). With 2 bases removed from V and 4 bases from J, the gap between germline ends came to 10 bases. CDR3 size: 13 residues. Germline CDR1 and CDR2: SGHRS and YFSETQ. The CDR3 region is CASSLQGSYEQYF. The CDR3 DNA reads TGCGCCAGCAGCTTACAGGGCTCTTACGAGCAGTACTTC.

This clone was detected only a few times. A read error may be the cause here, since a much bigger clone is one base away. The chain links TRBV20-1 to TRBJ2-5, with D perhaps TRBD2 (5 bases). V shed 6 bases and J shed 7 bases, with 15 bases lying between them. The germline CDR1 and CDR2 sequences are DFQATT and SNEGSKA (reference sequence). The CDR3 contains 12 residues. Here the CDR3 reads CSARLSEGTQYF. Here the CDR3 DNA reads TGCAGTGCCAGACTTAGCGAAGGGACCCAGTACTTC.

The J gene is TRBJ2-3, the V gene TRBV11-2, with 7 bases aligning to TRBD2. After removal of 2 bases from V and 0 bases from J, the junction contained 5 bases not matched to a gene. Germline CDR1 is SGHAT and CDR2 is FQNNGV. This CDR3 is built from 16 residues. The DNA of the CDR3 is TGTGCCAGCAGCTTACGGCGGGAGCGAAGCACAGATACGCAGTATTTT. As protein: CASSLRRERSTDTQYF.

The genes are TRBV20-1 and TRBJ2-7; TRBD1 agrees at 7 bases. Trimming at V came to 3 bases and at J to 9 bases, leaving 8 bases not matched to a gene. The CDR3 runs 12 residues. CDR1 is DFQATT, CDR2 SNEGSKA, per germline (reference sequence). The CDR3 DNA reads TGCAGTGCTAGTCCGGCAGGGGGAGTGCAGTACTTC. It yields the protein CSASPAGGVQYF.

The chain joins TRBV24-1 to TRBJ2-1; TRBD2 matches at 14 bases. The germline V gene encodes CDR1 KGHDR and CDR2 SFDVKD. This CDR3 region has 18 residues. Germline trimming cut 0 bases from V and 7 bases from J; bases unmatched to any gene: 7. CDR3 nucleotide sequence: TGTGCCACCAGTGATTTGCCTGGACTAGCGGGAGGAGGGAATGAGCAGTTCTTC. This sequence encodes CATSDLPGLAGGGNEQFF.

The table lists this clone with a few counts. A read error is possible here, since a much larger clone lies one base away. The V call is TRBV28, the J call TRBJ2-5; no clear D. Trimming took off 5 bases at V and 4 bases at J, with 11 bases between the two ends. The CDR3 runs 13 residues. Per the germline V gene, CDR1 is MDHEN and CDR2 is SYDVKM. The CDR3 DNA reads as TGTGCCAGCAGTGCCACGGTGGCAGAGACCCAGTACTTC. Its protein product is CASSATVAETQYF.

The chain links TRBV6-1 to TRBJ1-5, with D uncertain. V lost 5 bases to trimming and J lost 0 bases, with 11 bases between them. Germline CDR1 and CDR2: MNHNS and SASEGT. There are 15 residues in the CDR3. For the CDR3, the DNA is TGTGCCAGCAGTAAAACAGCAACTAGCAATCAGCCCCAGCATTTT. It translates to CASSKTATSNQPQHF.

This clone came up once. This CDR3 is CASSQDRESTYGYTF. The CDR3 DNA reads TGTGCCAGCAGCCAAGATCGTGAGTCTACCTATGGCTACACCTTC. The V call is TRBV3-1, the J call TRBJ1-2, with unresolved D. The CDR3 consists of 15 residues. Looked up from germline, CDR1 is LGHDT and CDR2 is YNNKEL (reference sequence). V shed 0 bases and J shed 4 bases, with 12 bases lying between them.

This clone has just one count. This chain connects TRBV20-1 to TRBJ1-1, with unresolved D. The germline V gene has CDR1 DFQATT and CDR2 SNEGSKA (reference sequence). This CDR3 contains 15 residues. Trimming took 1 base from V and 2 from J, leaving 14 bases between them. CDR3 sequence: CSARARVSPNTEAFF. Written as DNA, the CDR3 is TGCAGTGCTAGAGCTCGGGTGTCACCTAACACTGAAGCTTTCTTT.

The chain links TRBV27 to TRBJ1-5; D is uncertain. Germline CDR1 reads MNHEY; CDR2 reads SMNVEV (reference sequence). The CDR3 is 15 amino acids. V lost 4 bases to trimming and J lost 4 bases, with 14 bases between them. The CDR3 DNA reads as TGTGCCAGCAGTTCCGGGGTAATAGGGAATCAGCCCCAGCATTTT. Encoded protein: CASSSGVIGNQPQHF.

This clone was detected a few times. The rearrangement links TRBV12-3 or TRBV12-4 to TRBJ1-4; 8 bases map to TRBD1. The junction had 13 bases not matched to a gene; V was cut back by 6 bases and J by 4 bases. The CDR3 extends over 17 amino acids. The CDR3 DNA reads TGTGCCAGCAGCCTTTCCCCTCCCGGGACAGGTAATGAAAAACTGTTTTTT. It encodes CASSLSPPGTGNEKLFF.

This CDR3 is CASSGGGNTEAFF. The CDR3 DNA reads as TGTGCCAGCAGTGGCGGGGGCAACACTGAAGCTTTCTTT. The rearrangement links TRBV11-3 to TRBJ1-1, with a tentative D call TRBD1 (6 bases). Germline loops: CDR1 SGHNT, CDR2 YENEEA. This CDR3 spans 13 amino acids. Trimming cost V 6 bases and J 2 bases, with 10 bases left between them.

This clone rates as medium-sized. The V gene is TRBV30, the J gene TRBJ1-6; D unclear. Per germline, CDR1 GTSNPN and CDR2 SVGIG (reference sequence). V shed 2 bases and J shed 6 bases, with 5 bases lying between them. This CDR3 is 12 amino acids long. The CDR3 loop reads CAWSLGNSPLHF. CDR3 coding DNA: TGTGCCTGGAGTCTGGGTAATTCACCCCTCCACTTT.